This T cell receptor beta chain was sequenced during a study of CDR3 diversity in severe acne. The sample holds many counts of this clonotype. TCRdb called the PCR reads again in MiXCR, with one record for every CDR3 protein. The sample lists some 90,000 distinct CDR3 sequences; about half were seen once. The CDR3 has 13 residues. V lost 6 bases, J lost 3 bases, and 5 bases stayed unmatched. The rearrangement joins TRBV12-3 or TRBV12-4 to TRBJ2-7, with 7 bases that match TRBD1. Sequenced input: blood. The sequence was obtained from a male donor with severe acne vulgaris. CDR3 amino acids: CASSRDRVYEQYF. CDR3 DNA sequence: TGTGCCAGCAGCCGGGACAGAGTCTACGAGCAGTACTTC.